These T cell receptor beta chains were read from a single sample in a study of type 1 regulatory T cells. A single record per CDR3 protein comes from TCRdb applying MiXCR to the reads. Of approximately 97,000 distinct CDR3 sequences listed, around a third are singletons. Material for sequencing was CD4+ T cells, either the whole sample or a sorted fraction (not recorded which). These receptor sequences come from a human donor in good health. CDR3s include the opening cysteine and the closing phenylalanine or tryptophan. A D gene is named only where the DNA matches it firmly. For some rows the clone size is stated as once, few or many, or as a class when expanded; others skip it.

>TRBJ2-3|TRBV5-4|NA|few
TGTGCCAGCAGCTTGGAGCAGGGTGATGCAGATACGCAGTATTTT
CASSLEQGDADTQYF
>TRBJ2-5|TRBV4-1|TRBD2|NA
TGCGCCAGCAGCCAAGGCGATAGCGGGAGGTTCGGGGGGACCCAGTACTTC
CASSQGDSGRFGGTQYF
>TRBJ2-1|TRBV5-6|TRBD2|NA
TGTGCCAGCAGCTACCGGACTAGCGGGTATGTACGGCATGAGCAGTTCTTC
CASSYRTSGYVRHEQFF
>TRBJ2-7|TRBV12-3/TRBV12-4|NA|NA
TGTGCCAGCAGTTTATTGGGGGGCGTGAGTTCATACTACGAGCAGTACTTC
CASSLLGGVSSYYEQYF
>TRBJ2-2|TRBV7-8|NA|NA
TGTGCCAGCAGCTTATCAGGAAGTTTAGCCGGGGAGCTGTTTTTT
CASSLSGSLAGELFF
>TRBJ2-1|TRBV19|NA|NA
TGTACTGCTACACCGCCTCGTGAAGGCCCATTAGAACCGAAATTTTTAGTCTATGAGCAGTTCTTC
CTATPPREGPLEPKFLVYEQFF
>TRBJ1-2|TRBV30|NA|NA
TGTGCCTGGAGTGACGGAAACTATGGCTACACCTTC
CAWSDGNYGYTF
>TRBJ2-3|TRBV6-2/TRBV6-3|TRBD1|NA
TGTGCCAGCAGGGTTACCGTGGACAGGGATTTCGCAGATACGCAGTATTTT
CASRVTVDRDFADTQYF
>TRBJ2-1|TRBV7-2|NA|few
TGTGCCAGCAGCCCAAGCCCAATTAATGAGCAGTTCTTC
CASSPSPINEQFF
>TRBJ2-7|TRBV4-3|TRBD2|few
TGCGCCAGCAGCCAAGATAGACTAGCGGGAGGAGCCTACGAGCAGTACTTC
CASSQDRLAGGAYEQYF
>TRBJ1-4|TRBV5-4|NA|NA
TGTGCCAGCAGCCTGGATATCGGGAATGAAAAACTGTTTTTT
CASSLDIGNEKLFF
>TRBJ2-2|TRBV9|NA|NA
TGTGCCAGCAGCGTAGTCGGGGGAGGAGCCCAGAGCGGGGAGCTGTTTTTT
CASSVVGGGAQSGELFF
>TRBJ2-3|TRBV28|TRBD1|many
TGTGCCAGCAGTTTAGAAACAGGGGGCCTGGGGAAGACAGATACGCAGTATTTT
CASSLETGGLGKTDTQYF
>TRBJ2-1|TRBV5-1|TRBD2|NA
TGCGCCAGCAGGCCCGGGGCGGGGGGCTACAATGAGCAGTTCTTC
CASRPGAGGYNEQFF
>TRBJ2-7|TRBV7-9|NA|few
TGTGCCAGCAGCGGGGAGGACAACGAGCAGTACTTC
CASSGEDNEQYF
>TRBJ2-6|TRBV19|TRBD1|NA
TGTGCCAGTAGTATATCAGGGGGCGCTGGGGCCAACGTCCTGACTTTC
CASSISGGAGANVLTF
>TRBJ2-1|TRBV2|NA|few
TGTGCCAGCAGTGGACTCGCGGGGCTGGATGAGCAGTTCTTC
CASSGLAGLDEQFF
>TRBJ1-1|TRBV4-2|NA|few
TGTGCCAGCAGCCAAGAAGCGCTGAACACTGAAGCTTTCTTT
CASSQEALNTEAFF
>TRBJ1-1|TRBV6-1|TRBD1|few
TGTGCCGTAACAAACAGGGGAAGGGCCATGAACACTGAAGCTTTCTTT
CAVTNRGRAMNTEAFF
>TRBJ2-5|TRBV28|TRBD1|few
TGTGCCAGCACCCCACCGACAGGGGCGAAGACCCAGTACTTC
CASTPPTGAKTQYF
>TRBJ2-7|TRBV3-1|NA|NA
TGTGCCAGCTCACCGGGGGCCTACGAGCAGTACTTC
CASSPGAYEQYF
>TRBJ2-7|TRBV4-1|NA|few
TGCGCCAGCAGCCATGGGTTTTTTTATCGTTACGAGCAGTACTTC
CASSHGFFYRYEQYF
>TRBJ1-5|TRBV12-3/TRBV12-4|TRBD1|many
TGTGCCAGCAGCCGGACAGGGATTCAGCCCCAGCATTTT
CASSRTGIQPQHF
>TRBJ2-7|TRBV11-2|NA|many
TGTGCCAGCAGCTTACAGGTCGGCTCCTACGAGCAGTACTTC
CASSLQVGSYEQYF
>TRBJ2-5|TRBV20-1|TRBD2|NA
TGCAGTGCGTTTCCGGGAGGCATACAAGAGACCCAGTACTTC
CSAFPGGIQETQYF
>TRBJ2-7|TRBV29-1|NA|few
TGCAGCCTCCCGAGGATCAAGGAAGCCTACGAGCAGTACTTC
CSLPRIKEAYEQYF
>TRBJ2-7|TRBV19|TRBD1|few
TGTGCCAGCACCCCCGGGACAGCGGTGTCCTACGAGCAGTACTTC
CASTPGTAVSYEQYF
>TRBJ1-6|TRBV20-1|TRBD1|NA
TGCAGTGCTAGAAAAGGGGCACAGGGGGCGCGGTATAATTCACCCCTCCACTTT
CSARKGAQGARYNSPLHF
>TRBJ2-7|TRBV5-1|TRBD2|NA
TGCGCCAGCAGCTTGGGGTCGGGGACACCGGGACTAGCGGGAGCCCGCTACGAGCAGTACTTC
CASSLGSGTPGLAGARYEQYF
>TRBJ2-2|TRBV6-5|TRBD2|few
TGTGCCAGCAGCTATATCTCGGGACTAGCGGGCACCGGGGAGCTGTTTTTT
CASSYISGLAGTGELFF
>TRBJ2-5|TRBV9|NA|few
TGTGCCAGCAGCGTAGATCAAGGGGTCCGGACCCAGTACTTC
CASSVDQGVRTQYF
>TRBJ1-1|TRBV5-4|NA|NA
TGTGCCAGCAGCTTGGCCTGGACAGATACTGAAGCTTTCTTT
CASSLAWTDTEAFF
>TRBJ2-7|TRBV7-9|TRBD2|once
TGTGCCAGCAGCTTACCTAGCGGGAGGGCCTCCTACGAGCAGTACTTC
CASSLPSGRASYEQYF
>TRBJ2-5|TRBV14|NA|few
TGTGCCAGCAGCCAACGGGAGACCCAGTACTTC
CASSQRETQYF
>TRBJ2-1|TRBV4-1|NA|NA
TGCGCCAGCAGCCAAGATCTCAGAGGTAATGAGCAGTTCTTC
CASSQDLRGNEQFF
>TRBJ2-2|TRBV10-2|NA|NA
TGCGCCAGCAAGGACAGCTCTTTCGCGAACACCGGGGAGCTGTTTTTT
CASKDSSFANTGELFF
>TRBJ1-5|TRBV12-3/TRBV12-4|NA|NA
TGTGCCAGCAGTTTGGGCGGGCCGGGTCAGCCCCAGCATTTT
CASSLGGPGQPQHF
>TRBJ2-1|TRBV12-3/TRBV12-4|NA|few
TGTGCCAGCAGTTTACGAGGGAATGAGCAGTTCTTC
CASSLRGNEQFF
>TRBJ2-3|TRBV20-1|TRBD2|few
TGCAGTGCTAGGAAGAGCGGGAACACAGATACGCAGTATTTT
CSARKSGNTDTQYF
>TRBJ2-1|TRBV18|TRBD2|NA
TGTGCCACCGAGGCGGGAGGCAATGAGCAGTTCTTC
CATEAGGNEQFF